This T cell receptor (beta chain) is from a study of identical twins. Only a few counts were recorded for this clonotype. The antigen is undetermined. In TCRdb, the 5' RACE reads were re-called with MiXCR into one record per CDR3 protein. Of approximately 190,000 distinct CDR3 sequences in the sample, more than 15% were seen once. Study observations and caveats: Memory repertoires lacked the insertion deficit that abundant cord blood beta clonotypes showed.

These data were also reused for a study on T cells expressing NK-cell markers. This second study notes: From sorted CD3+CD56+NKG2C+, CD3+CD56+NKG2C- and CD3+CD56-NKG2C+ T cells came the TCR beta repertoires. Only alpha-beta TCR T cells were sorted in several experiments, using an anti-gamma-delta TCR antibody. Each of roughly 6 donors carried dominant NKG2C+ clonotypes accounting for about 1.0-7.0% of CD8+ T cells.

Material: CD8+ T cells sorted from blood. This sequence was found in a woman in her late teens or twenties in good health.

CDR3 DNA sequence: TGTGCCAGCAGTTACTGGGGTGGGACTGAAGCTTTCTTT. This gives the protein CASSYWGGTEAFF. The rearrangement joins TRBV6-5 to TRBJ1-1, with no clear D. V dropped 1 base and J dropped 5 bases, with 8 bases sitting between them. CDR3 length: 13 residues. CDR1 MNHEY and CDR2 SVGAGI come from the germline V gene.